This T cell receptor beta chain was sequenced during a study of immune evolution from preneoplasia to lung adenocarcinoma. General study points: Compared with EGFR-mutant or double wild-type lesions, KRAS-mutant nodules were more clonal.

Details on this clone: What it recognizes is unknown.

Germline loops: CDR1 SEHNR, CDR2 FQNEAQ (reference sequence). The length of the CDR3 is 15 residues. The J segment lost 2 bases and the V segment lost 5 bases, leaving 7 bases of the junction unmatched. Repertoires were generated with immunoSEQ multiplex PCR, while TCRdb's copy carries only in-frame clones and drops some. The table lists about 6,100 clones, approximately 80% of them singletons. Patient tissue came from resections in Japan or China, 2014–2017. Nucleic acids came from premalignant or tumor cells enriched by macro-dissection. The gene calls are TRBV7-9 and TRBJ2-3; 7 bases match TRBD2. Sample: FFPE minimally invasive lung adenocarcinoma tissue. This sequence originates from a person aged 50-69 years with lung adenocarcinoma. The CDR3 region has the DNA TGTGCCAGCAGCCGCCAAAGCGGGGTCACAGATACGCAGTATTTT. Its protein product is CASSRQSGVTDTQYF.